The clone carrying this T cell receptor (beta chain) was detected only a few times. Its antigen remains unknown. This specimen belongs to a study of beta chain features in type 1 diabetes. Findings and limits, study-wide: Shorter TCRB CDR3s, moderately but significantly so, marked every one of the four CD4+ subsets in Type 1 diabetes patients.

Heparinised blood was drawn once per donor, averaging around 110 mL. The authors sorted CD4+ naive, central memory, regulatory and stem cell-like memory cells via CD45RO/CCR7/CD25/CD127/CD95/CD27. Trimming shortened V by 1 base and J by 0 bases, and 5 bases separated the two germline ends. The CDR3 length is 14 residues. Germline loops: CDR1 MNHNS, CDR2 SASEGT. Of the isolated RNA, all was reverse transcribed, and so the sequenced material was expressed TCRB transcripts. The method was immunoSEQ multiplex PCR; TCRdb's version includes in-frame clones alone and lacks a portion of them. Here the sample spans around 250,000 clones, about 15% being singletons.

The sequenced material came from naive CD4+ T cells from blood. V gene TRBV6-1 combines with J gene TRBJ2-3; D is uncertain. The clonotype was recovered from a man aged 25-45 years with type 1 diabetes. The CDR3 bases are TGTGCCAGCAGTGAAGGTACTAGCACAGATACGCAGTATTTT. It encodes CASSEGTSTDTQYF.